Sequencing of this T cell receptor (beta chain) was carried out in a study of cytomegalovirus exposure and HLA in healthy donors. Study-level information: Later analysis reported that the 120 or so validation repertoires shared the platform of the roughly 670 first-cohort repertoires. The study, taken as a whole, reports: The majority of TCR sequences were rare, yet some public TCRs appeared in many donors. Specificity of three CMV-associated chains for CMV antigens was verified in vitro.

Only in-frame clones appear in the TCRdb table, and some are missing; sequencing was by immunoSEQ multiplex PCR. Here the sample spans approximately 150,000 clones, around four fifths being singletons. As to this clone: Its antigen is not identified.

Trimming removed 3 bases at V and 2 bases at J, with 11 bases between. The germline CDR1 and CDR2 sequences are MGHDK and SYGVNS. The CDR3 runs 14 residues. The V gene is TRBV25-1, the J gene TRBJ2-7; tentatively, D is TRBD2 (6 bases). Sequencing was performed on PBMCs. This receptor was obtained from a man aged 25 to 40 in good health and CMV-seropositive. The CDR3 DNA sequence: TGTGCCAGCAGTGATCGGGGGATGCCCTACGAGCAGTACTTC. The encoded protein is CASSDRGMPYEQYF.